This section outlines one T cell receptor (beta chain) sequence together with its context. These data belong to a study of blood T cell repertoires in COVID-19. About the research overall: Donors in the United States, Italy and Spain gave samples during acute or convalescent COVID-19.

Only in-frame clones appear in the TCRdb table, and some are missing; sequencing was by immunoSEQ multiplex PCR. The sample shows approximately 280,000 clones, about 88% of them seen only once. This CDR3 comprises 16 residues. Germline assignment: CDR1 SGHDT and CDR2 YYEEEE. With 1 base removed from V and 0 bases from J, the gap between germline ends came to 12 bases. The TCR originated in a human donor with COVID-19, enrolled during active disease. The donor label of this sample is uncertain. The specimen sequenced was peripheral blood. The chain joins TRBV5-6 to TRBJ2-3; D is ambiguous. DNA for the CDR3: TGTGCCAGCAGCTTGATCTTACTCTCTAGCACAGATACGCAGTATTTT. This codes for CASSLILLSSTDTQYF.